These 13 T cell receptor beta chains share one sample of origin, sequenced in a study of Graves' ophthalmopathy and Graves' hyperthyroidism (dated by TCRdb to between 2018 and 2020). For sequencing, an Illumina HiSeq 2000 was employed. For repertoire sequencing, TCR beta CDR3 regions were amplified from RNA transcripts. A first-round RT-PCR used HTBI primers with the Qiagen OneStep RT-PCR kit, followed by a second-round multiplex PCR, size selection and purification. TCRdb itself trimmed the public reads at Q25 with fastp, ran MiXCR and retained productive beta chains. A single entry per CDR3 protein holds the most common genes and DNA from its merged rows. The sample yields about 700,000 distinct CDR3 sequences; about 40% were counted once. The leading ten clones occupy over 2.5% of the sample. Material for sequencing was peripheral blood. The receptor source for this set is an adult man with Graves' ophthalmopathy.

This clonotype has more than one count but fewer than ten. The chain recombines TRBV6-6 with TRBJ1-2; 8 bases are shared with TRBD1. The V segment lost 5 bases and the J segment 8 bases; nucleotides outside the gene matches: 13. The germline V gene encodes CDR1 MNHNY and CDR2 SVGAGI (reference sequence). The CDR3 is 15 amino acids. The CDR3 protein is CASSEVGQGWRGYTF. The CDR3 DNA sequence: TGTGCCAGCAGTGAGGTAGGACAGGGCTGGAGGGGCTACACCTTC.

This clonotype has ten or more counts. The CDR3 nucleotides read TGTGCCAGTAGGCCGGGACAGGGGTACTACGAGCAGTACTTC. The encoded protein is CASRPGQGYYEQYF. The chain recombines TRBV19 with TRBJ2-7; 10 bases align to TRBD1. The V and J ends lost 6 bases and 3 bases, in that order; junction bases with no gene match: 5. This CDR3 spans 14 amino acids. The V gene's germline CDR1 is LNHDA and CDR2 SQIVND (reference sequence).

The chain couples TRBV9 to TRBJ1-4; 8 positions agree with TRBD1. This CDR3 spans 14 amino acids. Germline V gene data show CDR1 as SGDLS and CDR2 as YYNGEE. Germline trimming cut 3 bases from V and 8 bases from J; bases unmatched to any gene: 6. The CDR3 sequence is CASSAGTGPEKLFF. As DNA, the CDR3 is TGTGCCAGCAGCGCCGGGACAGGTCCCGAAAAACTGTTTTTT.

As to this clonotype: The junction departs from the called germline gene at one end, perhaps through a read error. The chain has TRBV9 and TRBJ2-6; 10 bases are shared with TRBD2. The CDR3 runs 17 residues. Germline V lookup: CDR1 SGDLS, CDR2 YYNGEE. CDR3 amino acids: CASRKSGGVSGANVLAF. CDR3 nucleotides: TGTGCCAGCCGCAAAAGCGGGGGGGTCTCTGGGGCCAACGTCCTGGCTTTC.

The sample holds many counts of this clonotype. The CDR3 nucleotides read TGTGCCATAGCAATGGGGCGTGTTGAAGCTTTCTTT. This codes for CAIAMGRVEAFF. This chain joins TRBV2 and TRBJ1-1, with a tentative D call TRBD1 (5 bases). V lost 10 bases and J 7 bases, leaving 16 bases between the germline ends. Germline CDR1 and CDR2: SNHLY and FYNNEI. The CDR3 totals 12 residues.

There are many counts of this clonotype. V is TRBV9 and J is TRBJ1-2, with 9 bases fitting TRBD1. There are 16 residues in the CDR3. CDR1 SGDLS and CDR2 YYNGEE come from the germline V gene. Trimming cost V 4 bases and J 6 bases; bases outside gene matches: 13. The CDR3 DNA is TGTGCCAGCAGCACCGGGACAGGGATGTTGAACCATGGCTACACCTTC. This gives the protein CASSTGTGMLNHGYTF.

This clonotype was detected once. V gene TRBV7-2 combines with J gene TRBJ1-6, with 7 bases matching TRBD1. The CDR3 is 14 amino acids. With V trimmed by 4 bases and J by 10 bases, 7 bases remained unmatched. The V gene's germline CDR1 is SGHTA and CDR2 FQGNSA. The CDR3 DNA reads as TGTGCCAGCAGCTCGGGACAGACGTCCTCACCCCTCCACTTT. Amino acid sequence: CASSSGQTSSPLHF.

On this clonotype itself: Because it lacks the conserved phenylalanine or tryptophan at the end, this CDR3 is likely a read error. The chain carries TRBV10-3 and TRBJ1-2; 7 bases fit TRBD1. Germline loops: CDR1 ENHRY, CDR2 SYGVKD. CDR3 length: 16 residues. The CDR3 spells CAVSGTDTPPNYGYTL. Here the CDR3 DNA reads TGTGCCGTCAGCGGGACAGATACACCTCCTAACTATGGCTACACCCTC.

The J gene is TRBJ1-2, the V gene TRBV12-3 or TRBV12-4; 8 nucleotides line up with TRBD1. Trimming took 6 bases from V and 4 from J; bases not matched to a gene: 7. The CDR3 spans 14 residues. The CDR3 spells CASRTTGEGYGYTF. DNA for the CDR3: TGTGCCAGCAGGACGACAGGGGAAGGCTATGGCTACACCTTC.

This clonotype was recorded at least ten times. A read error may account for a junction end that differs from germline. The chain combines TRBV7-7 with TRBJ2-7, with a tentative D call TRBD1 (6 bases). The V gene's germline CDR1 is SSHAT and CDR2 FNYEAQ (reference sequence). The CDR3 has 13 residues. The CDR3: CASSSRQESEQYF. DNA of the CDR3: TGTGCTAGCAGCTCCCGACAGGAAAGCGAGCAGTACTTC.

This chain uses TRBV6-4 with TRBJ1-2, with a weak D call TRBD1 (6 bases). Trimming shortened V by 5 bases and J by 5 bases, and 15 bases separated the two germline ends. CDR3 length equals 14 residues. CDR1 and CDR2 (germline): MRHNA, SNTAGT. The CDR3 protein is CASSTVRGAYGYTF. CDR3 coding DNA: TGTGCCAGCAGTACCGTCAGGGGCGCGTATGGCTACACCTTC.

In its sample, this clonotype was seen once. This may arise from a read error, as a much more abundant clone is one base away. This chain joins TRBV7-9 and TRBJ2-7, with 10 bases aligning to TRBD2. The CDR3 length is 16 residues. Germline-derived CDR1 and CDR2 are SEHNR and FQNEAQ (reference sequence). CDR3 sequence: CASSLEGLALTYERYF. As DNA, the CDR3 is TGTGCCAGCAGCTTAGAGGGACTAGCGCTCACCTACGAGCGGTACTTC.

The CDR3 is CASKGPNQPQHF. CDR3 bases: TGTGCCAGCAAGGGCCCAAATCAGCCCCAGCATTTT. The V gene is TRBV6-5, the J gene TRBJ1-5, with D unclear. This CDR3 is built from 12 residues. V lost 7 bases to trimming and J lost 4 bases, with 8 bases between them. Per the germline V gene, CDR1 is MNHEY and CDR2 is SVGAGI.